This T cell receptor beta chain derives from a study of cytomegalovirus exposure and HLA in healthy donors. From germline, CDR1 is SGDLS and CDR2 YYNGEE. This CDR3 has 14 residues. V lost 4 bases and J lost 2, with 10 bases in between. PCR employed 60 Vbeta and 13 Jbeta primers. TCRdb's table, derived via immunoSEQ multiplex PCR, lists solely in-frame clones and lacks some. The sample gives 150,000 to 200,000 clones, roughly 79% of which show up once; roughly 9.7% is in the top ten. In the case of this clone: Its antigen remains unknown.

Regarding the study as a whole: An analysis was carried out at a later point. It showed that HLA-associated TCR beta chains were more clonally expanded than equally common non-associated chains. It was reported that the classifier diagnosed cytomegalovirus status with high specificity and sensitivity in both the original and validation cohorts.

This TCR derives from a man younger than 30 in good health and CMV-seropositive. V gene TRBV9 combines with J gene TRBJ2-1; D is perhaps TRBD2 (6 bases). The sequencing input was PBMCs. The CDR3 region is CASSIGGTYNEQFF. Here the CDR3 DNA reads TGTGCCAGCAGCATTGGGGGGACCTACAATGAGCAGTTCTTC. Full variable domain (remainder filled in from reference TRBV9 and TRBJ2-1): DSGVTQTPKHLITATGQRVTLRCSPRSGDLSVYWYQQSLDQGLQFLIQYYNGEERAKGNILERFSAQQFPDLHSELNLSSLELGDSALYFCASSIGGTYNEQFFGPGTRLTVL.